The rows below give T cell receptor beta chains drawn from one sample of a study of PD-L1 blockade in urothelial cancer. Libraries were prepared by immunoSEQ multiplex PCR; TCRdb keeps only in-frame clonotypes and omits some of them. The sample has about 55,000 clones, approximately 77% seen once. The specimen was PBMCs, collected around atezolizumab (anti-PD-L1) treatment. These receptors originate from a man aged 65 to 79 with urothelial cancer. Both conserved end residues are part of each CDR3. A D gene is named only where the DNA matches it firmly.

J gene | D gene | V gene | CDR3 protein
TRBJ1-4 | TRBD1 | TRBV9 | CASSTRPRQGYEKLFF
TRBJ1-2 | TRBD1 | TRBV5-1 | CASSPGTGVYGYTF
TRBJ1-5 | TRBD1 | TRBV5-1 | CASSAGTGDFQPQHF
TRBJ2-7 | . | TRBV14 | CASSQGTGRAYEQYF
TRBJ2-3 | . | TRBV4-1 | CASSQYGRRPTDTQYF
TRBJ2-1 | . | TRBV5-1 | CASSSLQGFNYNEQFF
TRBJ2-7 | . | TRBV20-1 | CSAQGRYEQYF
TRBJ2-1 | . | TRBV4-1 | CASSQFGREAAYNEQFF
TRBJ2-2 | TRBD2 | TRBV9 | CASSRTRDTGELFF
TRBJ1-5 | TRBD1 | TRBV27 | CASSPIDRGDNQPQHF
TRBJ1-1 | TRBD1 | TRBV7-2 | CASSAWDRGRGEAFF
TRBJ2-7 | . | TRBV19 | CASSIESGSYEQYF
TRBJ1-2 | . | TRBV19 | CASSISARGGGYGYTF
TRBJ1-1 | TRBD1 | TRBV28 | CASSSPGQPHKFDTEAFF
TRBJ1-5 | . | TRBV4-1 | CASSQERGRTGQPQHF
TRBJ2-5 | . | TRBV7-9 | CASSSAYETQYF
TRBJ1-2 | . | TRBV6-5 | CASSYSKSGYGYTF
TRBJ2-7 | TRBD2 | TRBV5-1 | CASSISGSTTYEQYF
TRBJ1-6 | . | TRBV5-4 | CASSFKGGNSPLHF
TRBJ1-6 | . | TRBV5-1 | CASAQGSGNSPLHF
TRBJ2-6 | . | TRBV13 | CASSSRLLSGANVLTF
TRBJ1-5 | . | TRBV6-1 | CASSEIDRNQPQHF
TRBJ2-2 | TRBD2 | TRBV10-3 | CAISESRLAGVRDGELFF
TRBJ1-2 | TRBD1 | TRBV7-9 | CASSLAEGQGVRGYTF
TRBJ2-1 | . | TRBV6-4 | CASSDSRGFHNEQFF
TRBJ2-2 | TRBD2 | TRBV4-1 | CASSQRTSGSTGELFF
TRBJ1-2 | . | TRBV21-1 | CASICEGYGYTF
TRBJ1-2 | . | TRBV29-1 | CSVGGGVGGYTF
TRBJ2-1 | . | TRBV5-1 | CASSLLGQGSYNEQFF
TRBJ2-2 | TRBD1 | TRBV7-3 | CASSPQGATGELFF
TRBJ2-1 | . | TRBV11-3 | CASSLSVANEQFF
TRBJ2-7 | TRBD1 | TRBV11-2 | CASSFGRGYEQYF
TRBJ1-3 | . | TRBV5-4 | CASSLEGGSSGNTIYF
TRBJ2-5 | TRBD1 | TRBV5-6 | CASSFGGDRGRRETQYF
TRBJ1-2 | . | TRBV5-6 | CASSLGAGSDYGYTF
TRBJ2-7 | . | TRBV27 | CASSLSGRITYEQYF
TRBJ2-1 | . | TRBV19 | CASARYPPEVSSYNEQFF
TRBJ2-3 | TRBD2 | TRBV7-8 | CASNWGGSRSTDTQYF
TRBJ2-7 | . | TRBV5-4 | CASSLALGQGGNEQYF
TRBJ1-2 | TRBD1 | TRBV7-2 | CASSRDRVSRGYTF
TRBJ2-1 | TRBD2 | TRBV11-3 | CASSLELAGVNEQFF
TRBJ2-6 | TRBD1 | TRBV19 | CASSLGQGASGANVLTF
TRBJ2-1 | . | TRBV5-8 | CASSLEPLYNEQFF
TRBJ1-2 | . | TRBV4-3 | CASSPLRGHGYTF
TRBJ1-1 | . | TRBV25-1 | CASSEWRMGNTEAFF
TRBJ1-2 | . | TRBV7-2 | CASSLRSNYGYTF